This TCR beta chain was sequenced for a study of CD8 T cells in ankylosing spondylitis. Study observations and caveats: Reportedly, matched ankylosing spondylitis synovial fluid was significantly enriched for disease-linked clones. Relatively scarce in peripheral blood, disease-linked clones were CD8+. The study identified a TCR beta motif of seven or eight highly homologous variants that appeared characteristic of ankylosing spondylitis blood.

TCRdb reprocessed the 5' RACE reads via MiXCR and lists one record per CDR3 protein. The sample consists of roughly 260,000 distinct CDR3 sequences, around 20% of them appearing once. This clonotype was seen only a few times. Its antigen remains unidentified. Germline-derived CDR1 and CDR2 are MNHEY and SMNVEV (reference sequence). J gave up 4 bases and V 5 bases, and 7 bases lay outside the gene matches. CDR3 length equals 15 residues. The V and J genes are TRBV27 and TRBJ1-4; 7 bases map to TRBD1. This receptor was obtained from a male donor with ankylosing spondylitis or in good health (not recorded which). Material: blood, either unsorted or a sorted T cell fraction (not recorded which). CDR3 amino acids: CASSTRQGYNEKLFF. DNA of the CDR3: TGTGCCAGCAGTACCCGACAGGGCTATAATGAAAAACTGTTTTTT.